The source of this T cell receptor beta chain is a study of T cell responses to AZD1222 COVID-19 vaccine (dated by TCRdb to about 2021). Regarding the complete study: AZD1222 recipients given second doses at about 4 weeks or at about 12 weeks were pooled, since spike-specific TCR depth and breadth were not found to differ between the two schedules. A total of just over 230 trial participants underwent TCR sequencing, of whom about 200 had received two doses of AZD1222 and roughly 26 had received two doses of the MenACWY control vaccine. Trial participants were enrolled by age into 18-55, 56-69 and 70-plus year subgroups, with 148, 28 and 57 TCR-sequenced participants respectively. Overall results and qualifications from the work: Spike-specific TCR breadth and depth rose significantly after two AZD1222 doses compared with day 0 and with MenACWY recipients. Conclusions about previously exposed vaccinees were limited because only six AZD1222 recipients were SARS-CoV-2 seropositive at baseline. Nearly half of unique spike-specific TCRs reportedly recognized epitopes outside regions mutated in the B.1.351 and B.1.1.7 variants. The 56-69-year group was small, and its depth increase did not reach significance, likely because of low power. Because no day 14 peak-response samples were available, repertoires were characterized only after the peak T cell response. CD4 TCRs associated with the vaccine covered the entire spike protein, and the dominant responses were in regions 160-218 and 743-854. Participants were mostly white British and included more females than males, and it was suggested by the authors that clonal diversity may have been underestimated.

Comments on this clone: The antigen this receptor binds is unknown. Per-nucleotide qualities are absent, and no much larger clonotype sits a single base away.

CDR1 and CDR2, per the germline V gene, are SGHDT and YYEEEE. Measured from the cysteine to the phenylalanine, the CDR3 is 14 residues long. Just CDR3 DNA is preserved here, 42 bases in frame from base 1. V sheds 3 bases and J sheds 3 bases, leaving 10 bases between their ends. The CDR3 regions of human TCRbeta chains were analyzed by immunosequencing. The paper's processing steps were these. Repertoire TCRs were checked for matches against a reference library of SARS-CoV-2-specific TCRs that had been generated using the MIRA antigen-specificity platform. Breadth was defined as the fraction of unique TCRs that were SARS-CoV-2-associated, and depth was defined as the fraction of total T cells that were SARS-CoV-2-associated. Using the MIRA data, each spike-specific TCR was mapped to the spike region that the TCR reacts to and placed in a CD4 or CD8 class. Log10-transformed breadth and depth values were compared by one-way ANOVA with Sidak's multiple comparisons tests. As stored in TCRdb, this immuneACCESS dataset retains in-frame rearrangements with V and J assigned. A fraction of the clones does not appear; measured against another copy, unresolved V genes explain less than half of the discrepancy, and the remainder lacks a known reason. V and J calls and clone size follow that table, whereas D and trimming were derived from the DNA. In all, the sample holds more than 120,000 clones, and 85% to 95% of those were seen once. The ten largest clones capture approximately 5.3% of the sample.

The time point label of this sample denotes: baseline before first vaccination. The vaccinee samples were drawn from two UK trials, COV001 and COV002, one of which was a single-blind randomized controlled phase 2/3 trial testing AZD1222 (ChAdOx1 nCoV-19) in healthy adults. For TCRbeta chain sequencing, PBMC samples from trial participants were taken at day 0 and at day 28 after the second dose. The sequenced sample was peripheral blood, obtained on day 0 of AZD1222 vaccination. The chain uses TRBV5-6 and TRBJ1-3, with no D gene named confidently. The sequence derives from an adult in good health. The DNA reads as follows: TGTGCCAGCAGCTCCGGACTGTTTGGAAACACCATATATTTT. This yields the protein CASSSGLFGNTIYF.